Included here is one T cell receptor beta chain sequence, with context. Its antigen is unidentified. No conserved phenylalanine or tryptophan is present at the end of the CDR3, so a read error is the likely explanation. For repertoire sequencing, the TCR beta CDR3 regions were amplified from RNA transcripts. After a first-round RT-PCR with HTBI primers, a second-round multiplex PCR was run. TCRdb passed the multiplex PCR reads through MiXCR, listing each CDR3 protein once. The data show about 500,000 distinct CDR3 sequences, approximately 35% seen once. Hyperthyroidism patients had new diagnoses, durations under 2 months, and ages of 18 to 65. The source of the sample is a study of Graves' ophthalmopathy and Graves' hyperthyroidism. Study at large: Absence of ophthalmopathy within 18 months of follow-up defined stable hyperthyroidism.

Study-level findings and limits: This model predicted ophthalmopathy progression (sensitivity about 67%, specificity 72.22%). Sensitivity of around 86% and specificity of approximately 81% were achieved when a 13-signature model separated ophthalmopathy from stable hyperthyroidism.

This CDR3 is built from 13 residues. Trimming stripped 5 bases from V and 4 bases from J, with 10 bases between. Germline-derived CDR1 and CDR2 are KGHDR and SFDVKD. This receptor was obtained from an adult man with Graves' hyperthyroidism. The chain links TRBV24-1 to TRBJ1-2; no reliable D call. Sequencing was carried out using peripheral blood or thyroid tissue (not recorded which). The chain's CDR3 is CATSGAGGYGYTL. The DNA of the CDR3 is TGTGCCACCAGTGGGGCCGGTGGCTATGGCTACACCCTC.